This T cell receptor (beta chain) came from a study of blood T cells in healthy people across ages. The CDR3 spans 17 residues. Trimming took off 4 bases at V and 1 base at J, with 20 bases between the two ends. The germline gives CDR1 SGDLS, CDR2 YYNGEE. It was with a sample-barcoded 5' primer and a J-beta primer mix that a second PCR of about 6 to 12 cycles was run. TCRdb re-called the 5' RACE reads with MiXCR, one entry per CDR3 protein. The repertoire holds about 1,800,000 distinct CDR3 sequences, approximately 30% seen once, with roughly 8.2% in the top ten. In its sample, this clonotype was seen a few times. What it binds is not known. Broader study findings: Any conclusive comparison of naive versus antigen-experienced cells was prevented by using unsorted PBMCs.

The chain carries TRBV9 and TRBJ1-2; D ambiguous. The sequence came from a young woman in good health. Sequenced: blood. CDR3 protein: CASSPSNRPRSNYGYTF. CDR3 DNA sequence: TGTGCCAGCAGCCCCAGTAACAGACCCCGGAGTAACTATGGCTACACCTTC.